This paragraph reports one T cell receptor beta chain. Which antigen it targets is not known. The record has no base qualities; no much larger clone is one base away. Taken from cysteine to phenylalanine, the CDR3 has 16 residues. Left in the record is the CDR3 DNA by itself, 48 bases read in frame from the first base. CDR1 and CDR2, looked up from the germline V gene, are SGHTA and FQGNSA. The junction shows trimming of 1 base on V and 1 base on J, plus 11 bases between the germline ends. This record belongs to a study of blood T cell repertoires in COVID-19 (dated by TCRdb to about 2020). In terms of the full investigation: Samples from collaborators originated in the United States, Italy and Spain and spanned both the acute and convalescent phases of COVID-19. The dataset comprised deeply sampled blood TCRbeta repertoires from subjects exposed to, actively infected with, or recovered from COVID-19. The sample metadata nearly always contained a de-identified subject ID, COVID-19 status, age in years and sex. Where available, HLA class I and class II types were taken from metadata supplied by the sample provider and were not determined by assay-based typing. The samples were drawn from the first 160 participants of the ongoing ImmuneRACE study and from 1,200 or so subjects provided by 6 global collaborators. The repertoires were released in a freely available public database intended as a resource for research on the immune response to SARS-CoV-2. The prospective study material was composed of cDNA or gDNA derived from T cells, B-cell-depleted T cells, or PBMCs. Overall study outcomes, separate from this receptor: Clinical and demographic metadata were provided uncurated, with the amount varying by source and participant.

TCRbeta CDR3 regions were amplified from genomic DNA using the immunoSEQ Assay, a bias-controlled multiplex PCR. On the authors' methods: The number of nucleated cells in each sample was estimated by amplification of reference gene primers within the assay. To quantify the absolute abundance of each unique TCRbeta CDR3 rearrangement, sequence reads were collapsed and filtered. For each sample, productive Simpson clonality was calculated as the square root of Simpson's diversity index over productive rearrangements. TCRdb stores this immuneACCESS table with in-frame sequences only. Part of the clones is absent; in the studies checked, under half of the shortfall reflects unresolved V genes, and no reason is known for the rest. V, J and clone size are taken as reported in that table, and D and trimming were inferred from the DNA itself. The sample table records over 95,000 clones; about nine tenths of these occur just once. The top ten clones comprise approximately 4.3% of the sample.

Each collaborating institution followed its own protocols to collect whole blood in K2EDTA tubes. For TCRbeta analysis, collaborators shipped samples as frozen whole blood, isolated PBMCs, or DNA extracted from either of those sample types. Input material: peripheral blood. The origin of this receptor is a woman aged 45-60 years with acute or convalescent COVID-19. The chain uses TRBV7-2 and TRBJ1-3, and the D gene may be TRBD1, 6 bases matching. The CDR3: CASSLGGGSSGNTIYF. At the DNA level, the sequence is TGTGCCAGCAGCTTAGGAGGGGGATCTTCTGGAAACACCATATATTTT.